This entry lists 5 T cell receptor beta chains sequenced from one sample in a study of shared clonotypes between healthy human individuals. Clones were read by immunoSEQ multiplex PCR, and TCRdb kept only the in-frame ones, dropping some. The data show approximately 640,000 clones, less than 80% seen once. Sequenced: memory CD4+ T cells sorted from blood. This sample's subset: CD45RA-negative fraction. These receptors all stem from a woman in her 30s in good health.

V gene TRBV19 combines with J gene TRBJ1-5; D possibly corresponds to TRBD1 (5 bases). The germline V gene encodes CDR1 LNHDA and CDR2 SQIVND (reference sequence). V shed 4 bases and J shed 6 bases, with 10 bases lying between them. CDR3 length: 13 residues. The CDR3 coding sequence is TGTGCCAGTAGTAGTTCGGGGGGTCAGCCCCAGCATTTT. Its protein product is CASSSSGGQPQHF. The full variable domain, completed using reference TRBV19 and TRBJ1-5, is DGGITQSPKYLFRKEGQNVTLSCEQNLNHDAMYWYRQDPGQGLRLIYYSQIVNDFQKGDIAEGYSVSREKKESFPLTVTSAQKNPTAFYLCASSSSGGQPQHFGDGTRLSIL.

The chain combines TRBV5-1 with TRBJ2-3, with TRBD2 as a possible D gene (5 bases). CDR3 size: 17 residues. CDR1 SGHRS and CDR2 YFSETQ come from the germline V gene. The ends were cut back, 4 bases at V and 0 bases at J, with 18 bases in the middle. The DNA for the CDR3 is TGCGCCAGCAGCCCACATAGTAGAGGACTTAGCACAGATACGCAGTATTTT. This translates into CASSPHSRGLSTDTQYF.

CDR3 sequence: CASSADGEQFF. The DNA of the CDR3 is TGTGCCAGCAGCGCAGACGGTGAGCAGTTCTTC. The V call is TRBV9, the J call TRBJ2-1; D gene uncertain. Germline V gives CDR1 SGDLS, CDR2 YYNGEE. V was clipped by 3 bases and J by 9 bases, with 7 bases between them. This CDR3 spans 11 amino acids.

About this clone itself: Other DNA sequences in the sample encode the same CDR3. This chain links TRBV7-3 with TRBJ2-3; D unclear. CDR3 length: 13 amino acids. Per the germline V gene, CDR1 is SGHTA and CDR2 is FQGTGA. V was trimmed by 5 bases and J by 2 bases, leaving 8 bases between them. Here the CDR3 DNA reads TGTGCCAGCAGCCCCTATCTCACAGATACGCAGTATTTT. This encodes CASSPYLTDTQYF.

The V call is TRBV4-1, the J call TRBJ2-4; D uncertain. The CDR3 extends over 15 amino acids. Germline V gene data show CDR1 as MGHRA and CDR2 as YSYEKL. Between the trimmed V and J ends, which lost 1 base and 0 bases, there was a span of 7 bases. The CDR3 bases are TGCGCCAGCAGCCAAGCGGTCCTAGCCAAAAACATTCAGTACTTC. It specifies CASSQAVLAKNIQYF.